This is a list of T cell receptor beta chains from one sample in a study of read filtering for tumor transcriptome and immune sequencing. Via MiXCR, TCRdb re-called the reads, giving one row per CDR3 protein. The repertoire consists of tens of thousands of distinct CDR3 sequences, with more than 10% occurring once and the leading ten covering more than 14%. The specimen sequenced was a population of CD138-negative cells sorted from bone marrow. These receptors were obtained from a donor at least 40 years old with multiple myeloma. The conserved cysteine and the conserved F or W are not part of the CDR3 here.

v_gene,j_gene,len,CDR3aa
TRBV28,TRBJ1-5,13,ASSFGQASNQPQH
TRBV19,TRBJ1-1,14,ASSKSTGGLVTEAF
TRBV27,TRBJ2-3,13,ASKRSISPEDTQY
TRBV7-8,TRBJ1-3,10,ASSPPANTIY
TRBV7-9,TRBJ1-1,11,ASSLIGGGEAF
TRBV20-1,TRBJ2-1,12,SARTASSYNEQF
TRBV7-2,TRBJ2-2,14,ASSPTSGKNTGELF
TRBV28,TRBJ1-5,12,ASQTGQGNQPQH
TRBV5-1,TRBJ2-3,16,AGSLEGLAGGPTDAQY
TRBV7-6,TRBJ1-1,11,ASSLQRGTEAF
TRBV19,TRBJ1-5,12,ASTGLSTNQPQH
TRBV12-5,TRBJ2-5,11,ASGLRGGETQY
TRBV30,TRBJ1-1,9,AWNPGTEAF
TRBV6-5,TRBJ1-1,11,ASSSRPGDGAF
TRBV18,TRBJ2-1,13,ASSPGGDRTNEQF
TRBV7-7,TRBJ1-1,13,VSSFPGRMNTDAF
TRBV20-1,TRBJ2-1,12,SARAQDYLNEQF
TRBV5-8,TRBJ2-1,10,ASSRTTNEQF
TRBV23-1,TRBJ2-2,16,ASSQIVSLRVDTGELF
TRBV4-1,TRBJ1-2,18,ASSQVFALADRGDIYGYT
TRBV5-4,TRBJ2-1,11,ASSSVVYNEQF
TRBV7-9,TRBJ2-3,15,ASSFLKLAGGTDTQY
TRBV20-1,TRBJ1-1,11,SARGQGDTEAF
TRBV20-1,TRBJ2-1,11,SAYGRTHNEQF
TRBV7-3,TRBJ2-2,12,ASCLAFNDGELF
TRBV4-3,TRBJ1-1,13,ASSLRGAGDTEAF
TRBV2,TRBJ1-4,13,ASSARTGWNEKLF
TRBV5-4,TRBJ2-5,15,ASSLTSGRALGETQY
TRBV9,TRBJ2-5,13,ASSMGLAGRETQY
TRBV6-2/TRBV6-3,TRBJ2-7,12,ASSLSGRRGEQY
TRBV29-1,TRBJ2-1,11,SHHDVEYNEQF
TRBV9,TRBJ2-7,13,ASSVPRDRVYEQY
TRBV9,TRBJ2-5,13,ASSVAGTEQETQY
TRBV3-1,TRBJ1-2,12,ASSYRTGESGYT
TRBV11-1,TRBJ2-1,11,ASTGHYYNEQF
TRBV6-5,TRBJ2-5,11,ASSQDRGETQY
TRBV15,TRBJ2-2,13,ATSLAATNTGELF
TRBV5-6,TRBJ2-1,14,ASSMGASGSNNEQF
TRBV11-2,TRBJ2-7,13,ASSFSDGVTYEQY
TRBV4-2,TRBJ2-1,15,ASSQEPPSREGNEQF
TRBV6-5,TRBJ2-7,12,ASKKNRDNYEQY
TRBV12-3/TRBV12-4,TRBJ1-1,12,ASSVWTGNTEAF
TRBV5-6,TRBJ2-1,17,ASSLLQGASKNSYNEQF
TRBV20-1,TRBJ1-5,12,SARPGGINQPQH
TRBV20-1,TRBJ2-7,11,SARDRTGVQQY
TRBV11-2,TRBJ2-1,11,ASSPGPFNEQF
TRBV7-8,TRBJ2-3,14,ASSLLVGGGTDTQY
TRBV29-1,TRBJ1-1,11,SGGQGMNTEAF
TRBV7-9,TRBJ2-1,14,ASSPVTSGRAHEQF
TRBV29-1,TRBJ2-7,10,SAGGLGYEQY
TRBV19,TRBJ2-2,13,ASSTTGASARELF
TRBV3-1,TRBJ2-7,9,ASSHGGEQY
TRBV4-1,TRBJ2-7,13,ASSQDLERSYEQY
TRBV7-9,TRBJ2-1,13,ASSAGGTSGNEQF
TRBV27,TRBJ2-1,12,ASSLVARCNEQF
TRBV7-9,TRBJ2-1,13,ASSLGREAYNEQF
TRBV28,TRBJ2-7,13,ASRPGLAGSYEQC
TRBV5-1,TRBJ2-1,13,ASSLDGSPYNEQF
TRBV29-1,TRBJ2-1,16,SVWGLAGERGAYNEQF
TRBV4-3,TRBJ2-1,14,ASSQERQDTYNEQF